The 4 T cell receptor beta chains presented below share a single source sample, sequenced in a study of shared clonotypes between healthy human individuals (dated by TCRdb to 2018 to 2021). The library was obtained by the immunoSEQ multiplex PCR assay. TCRdb mirrors the immuneACCESS table, restricted to in-frame sequences. Some clones are absent from its copies; in checked studies, under half trace to an unresolved V gene, and the reason for the others is unknown. This sample lists about 680,000 clones; roughly 70% were detected once. The top ten clones comprise about 1.7% of the sample. The specimen was memory CD4+ T cells sorted from blood. This sample's cell subset or site label indicates: CD45RA-negative fraction. All receptors derive from a woman younger than 45 in good health.

This rearrangement joins TRBV6-6 to TRBJ2-7; a possible D gene is TRBD1 (8 bases). Germline loops: CDR1 MNHNY, CDR2 SVGAGI (reference sequence). The CDR3 runs to 15 residues. Trimming removed 4 bases from V and 3 bases from J, with 16 bases in between. CDR3 protein: CASSLGQGGRYEQYF. Written as DNA, the CDR3 is TGTGCCAGCAGTTTAGGACAGGGAGGGCGCTACGAGCAGTACTTC.

The gene calls are TRBV30 and TRBJ2-7; no clear D. The V gene lost 4 bases and the J gene lost 2 bases, with 12 bases spanning the gap. The CDR3 has 13 residues. Germline V lookup: CDR1 GTSNPN, CDR2 SVGIG (reference sequence). This chain's CDR3 is CAWKYDGPYEQYF. CDR3 nucleotide sequence: TGTGCCTGGAAGTACGACGGGCCCTACGAGCAGTACTTC.

This chain joins TRBV27 and TRBJ2-1; 7 positions agree with TRBD2. V gave up 6 bases and J gave up 0 bases; unmatched junction bases: 5. From germline, CDR1 is MNHEY and CDR2 SMNVEV (reference sequence). This CDR3 is built from 15 residues. CDR3 protein: CASRLAASSYNEQFF. The CDR3 nucleotides read TGTGCCAGCAGGCTAGCGGCTAGCTCCTACAATGAGCAGTTCTTC.

This sequence joins TRBV28 and TRBJ1-2; no definite D call. V lost 7 bases and J 1 base, leaving 19 bases between the germline ends. CDR1 is MDHEN, CDR2 SYDVKM, per germline. There are 16 residues in the CDR3. DNA of the CDR3: TGTGCCAGCACCGACAAATGGAGGGAGATTAACTATGGCTACACCTTC. It is translated as CASTDKWREINYGYTF.